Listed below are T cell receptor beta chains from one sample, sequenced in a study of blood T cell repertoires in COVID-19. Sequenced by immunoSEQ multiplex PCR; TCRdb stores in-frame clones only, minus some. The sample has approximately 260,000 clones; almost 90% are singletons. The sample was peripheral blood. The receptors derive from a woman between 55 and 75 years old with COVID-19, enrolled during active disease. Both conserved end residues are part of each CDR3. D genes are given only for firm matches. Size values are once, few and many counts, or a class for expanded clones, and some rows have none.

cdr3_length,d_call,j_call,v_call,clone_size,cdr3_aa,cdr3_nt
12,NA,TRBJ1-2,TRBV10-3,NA,CAISESSGQGLF,TGTGCCATCAGTGAGTCGTCCGGGCAGGGACTCTTC
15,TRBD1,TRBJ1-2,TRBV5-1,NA,CASSSGQGVGYGYTF,TGCGCCAGCAGCTCGGGACAGGGGGTAGGATATGGCTACACCTTC
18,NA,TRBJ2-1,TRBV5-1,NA,CASSLTPNSMIPYNEQFF,TGCGCCAGCAGCCTCACCCCCAATAGCATGATCCCCTACAATGAGCAGTTCTTC
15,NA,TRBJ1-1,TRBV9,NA,CASSVEAGLWAEAFF,TGTGCCAGCAGCGTAGAGGCAGGACTCTGGGCTGAAGCTTTCTTT
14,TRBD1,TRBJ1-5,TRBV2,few,CASSEGQGNQPQHF,TGTGCCAGCAGTGAGGGACAGGGTAATCAGCCCCAGCATTTT
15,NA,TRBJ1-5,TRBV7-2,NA,CASSLGGGLYQPQHF,TGTGCCAGCAGCTTAGGGGGGGGGCTTTATCAGCCCCAGCATTTT
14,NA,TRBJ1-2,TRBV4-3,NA,CASSQVPGGYGYTF,TGCGCCAGCAGCCAAGTCCCCGGGGGTTATGGCTACACCTTC
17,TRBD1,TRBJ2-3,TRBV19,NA,CASSIVGDRGGTDTQYF,TGTGCCAGTAGTATAGTGGGCGACAGGGGTGGCACAGATACGCAGTATTTT
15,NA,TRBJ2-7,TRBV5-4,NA,CASSLGGRGSYEQYF,TGTGCCAGCAGCTTGGGGGGCAGGGGTTCCTACGAGCAGTACTTC
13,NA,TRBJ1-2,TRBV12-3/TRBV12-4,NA,CASSLVNNYGYTF,TGTGCCAGCAGTTTAGTTAATAACTATGGCTACACCTTC
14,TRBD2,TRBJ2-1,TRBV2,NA,CASRLADPGDEQFF,TGTGCCAGCAGACTAGCGGACCCTGGGGATGAGCAGTTCTTC
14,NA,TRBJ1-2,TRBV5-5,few,CASSPIAVLYGYTF,TGTGCCAGCAGCCCTATTGCCGTACTCTATGGCTACACCTTC
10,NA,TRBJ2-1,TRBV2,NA,CASSVQEQFF,TGTGCCAGCAGTGTACAAGAGCAGTTCTTC